The entry below gives a single TCR beta chain sequence along with its context. These data originate in a study of blood T cell repertoires in COVID-19. Whole-study context: T cells, B-cell-depleted T cells, or PBMCs supplied cDNA or gDNA.

TCRdb's copy holds only in-frame clones and misses some; the assay was immunoSEQ multiplex PCR. The data contain more than 300,000 clones, approximately 88% of them singletons. Seattle patients were enrolled while actively infected and followed longitudinally. The sequenced sample was peripheral blood. The sequence was collected from a woman in her twenties or thirties with COVID-19, enrolled during active disease.

In DNA, the CDR3 is TGTGCCAGTAGTAGCCCCTCGCGACAGGGTAAATTGCGAAAACTGTTTTTT. Translation gives CASSSPSRQGKLRKLFF. The chain carries TRBV19 and TRBJ1-4; 7 positions agree with TRBD1. The V gene's germline CDR1 is LNHDA and CDR2 SQIVND (reference sequence). The CDR3 extends over 17 amino acids. V lost 4 bases, J lost 10 bases, and 18 bases stayed unmatched.